This entry describes one T cell receptor beta chain. The V gene lost 0 bases and the J gene lost 2 bases, with 7 bases spanning the gap. Germline V gene sequence: CDR1 MNHNY, CDR2 SVGAGI (reference sequence). The CDR3 length is 15 residues. The data belong to a study of cytomegalovirus exposure and HLA in healthy donors. Primers: 60 Vbeta forward and 13 Jbeta reverse. The protocol was immunoSEQ multiplex PCR, while the TCRdb copy is restricted to in-frame clones and leaves out a portion. There are around 160,000 clones in the sample, with under 2% held by the top ten. This sequence was found in a woman aged 45-65 years in good health and CMV-seronegative. Sequenced sample: PBMCs. This chain uses TRBV6-6 with TRBJ2-2; D ambiguous. The CDR3 loop is CASSYSRHNTGELFF. The CDR3 bases are TGTGCCAGCAGTTACTCGAGACATAACACCGGGGAGCTGTTTTTT.